The 2 T cell receptor beta chains reported below all come from one sample, sequenced in a study of blood T cell repertoires in COVID-19. Here immunoSEQ multiplex PCR was the method, and the copy in TCRdb shows in-frame clones only, minus some. The repertoire holds over 200,000 clones, with around 83% as singletons. The sample comprised peripheral blood. These receptors were obtained from a man of 80 years or more with acute or convalescent COVID-19.

This chain links TRBV5-1 with TRBJ2-3; possibly TRBD1 for D (6 bases). Germline V gives CDR1 SGHRS, CDR2 YFSETQ. Trimming removed 0 bases from V and 4 bases from J, with 15 bases in between. The length of the CDR3 is 16 residues. The CDR3 DNA is TGCGCCAGCAGCTTGGGGACGGCAGGGGTCCCAGATACGCAGTATTTT. This gives the protein CASSLGTAGVPDTQYF.

This clone was seen only once. The V call is TRBV3-1 (or the pseudogene TRBV3-2), the J call TRBJ2-2; weak D call: TRBD1 (6 bases). With 1 base removed from V and 1 base from J, the gap between germline ends came to 13 bases. This CDR3 comprises 17 residues. In germline, CDR1 is LGHDT, CDR2 YNNKEL (reference sequence). CDR3 amino acids: CASSQVVGTLNTGELFF. The CDR3 DNA reads TGTGCCAGCAGCCAAGTGGTTGGGACACTGAACACCGGGGAGCTGTTTTTT.